This TCR beta chain was identified during a study of cytomegalovirus exposure and HLA in healthy donors. In the PCR, 60 Vbeta and 13 Jbeta primers were used. Some clones are missing from TCRdb's copy, which holds only in-frame ones; the method was immunoSEQ multiplex PCR. This sample carries about 190,000 clones, 75% to 90% of them seen once, and the ten largest clones take roughly 2.6%. CDR1 is WSHSY and CDR2 is SAAADI in the germline V gene. The CDR3 is made up of 13 amino acids. Trimming left V 7 bases short and J 3 bases short, with 10 bases between. Note on this clone: As yet, its antigen is unknown.

Whole-study results and caveats: Common viral pathogens seemed, in a later analysis, to connect with several of the most significant clusters. Listed as cytomegalovirus-associated were 150 or so TCR beta chains. Analysis performed later found more than 15,000 TCR beta sequences associated with HLA alleles at 0.05 false discovery rate.

At the time of sampling, donors were nominally healthy, though unrecorded immune exposures were likely. Sequenced sample: PBMCs. V gene TRBV10-2 combines with J gene TRBJ1-5; TRBD1 is a possible D gene (5 bases). The receptor's source is a woman in her 50s in good health and CMV-seropositive. The DNA of the CDR3 is TGCGCCAGCAAGGGACTGCCCAATCAGCCCCAGCATTTT. Amino acid sequence: CASKGLPNQPQHF.